The 25 T cell receptor beta chains below were found in one sample sequenced in a study of post-analysis software for immune sequencing data. Study-level results: With TRBV5-6, TRBV5-1 and TRBV20-1 included, about five TRBV segments were more frequent in patients than in controls.

Sequencing libraries made from TCR beta cDNA carried unique molecular identifiers. TCRdb ran MiXCR on the PCR reads and lists one entry per CDR3 protein. The sample yields about 800,000 distinct CDR3 sequences, roughly 30% seen once. Their recognized antigens are unknown. Sequencing input: blood. These receptors all stem from a girl between 5 and 17 years old with multiple sclerosis.

This chain connects TRBV20-1 to TRBJ2-3; TRBD1 agrees at 7 bases. This CDR3 is built from 14 residues. Per the germline V gene, CDR1 is DFQATT and CDR2 is SNEGSKA (reference sequence). Trimming removed 4 bases from V and 1 base from J; junction bases left unmatched: 5. CDR3: CSATRDSRTDTQYF. Here the CDR3 DNA reads TGCAGTGCTACCCGGGACAGTCGCACAGATACGCAGTATTTT.

In its sample, this clonotype was seen a few times. The genes are TRBV12-3 or TRBV12-4 and TRBJ1-6, with TRBD1 matching over 9 bases. With 6 bases clipped from V and 8 bases from J, the junction kept 5 bases outside the gene matches. The CDR3 extends over 14 amino acids. CDR3 in amino acids: CASSPRQGDSPLHF. The DNA for the CDR3 is TGTGCCAGCAGCCCTAGACAGGGGGATTCACCCCTCCACTTT.

This clonotype came up a few times. The chain couples TRBV10-3 to TRBJ2-3; 7 nucleotides align to TRBD2. Unmatched junction bases numbered 2, after V lost 2 bases and J lost 0 bases. The CDR3 sequence is 15 residues long. Germline lookup yields CDR1 ENHRY and CDR2 SYGVKD. The CDR3 protein is CAISEVGGSTDTQYF. For the CDR3, the DNA is TGTGCCATCAGTGAGGTGGGGGGGAGCACAGATACGCAGTATTTT.

J is TRBJ2-1 and V is TRBV15; D is uncertain. There are 13 residues in the CDR3. V lost 2 bases to trimming and J lost 2 bases, with 4 bases between them. CDR1 and CDR2 from the germline V gene are LNHNV and YYDKDF (reference sequence). CDR3 region: CATSRKTYNEQFF. CDR3 sequence (DNA): TGTGCCACCAGCAGAAAAACCTACAATGAGCAGTTCTTC.

For the CDR3, the DNA is TGTGCCAGCAGTTCCTCCCCCGGGCATACGCAGTATTTT. This gives the protein CASSSSPGHTQYF. The chain has TRBV6-5 and TRBJ2-3; no clear D. Trimming pared 4 bases from V and 7 bases from J, leaving 12 bases between. Per the germline V gene, CDR1 is MNHEY and CDR2 is SVGAGI. CDR3 size: 13 residues.

The chain links TRBV20-1 to TRBJ2-3, with 12 bases aligning to TRBD2. CDR1 and CDR2 (germline): DFQATT, SNEGSKA (reference sequence). The CDR3 sequence is 16 residues long. Trimming removed 5 bases from V and 5 bases from J; junction bases left unmatched: 11. This CDR3 is CSADPGLAGRGDTQYF. The DNA for the CDR3 is TGCAGTGCTGACCCTGGACTAGCGGGGCGGGGAGATACGCAGTATTTT.

The V and J genes are TRBV15 and TRBJ2-1; TRBD2 matches at 7 bases. CDR3 size: 16 residues. The germline gives CDR1 LNHNV, CDR2 YYDKDF (reference sequence). The V gene end was trimmed by 4 bases and the J gene end by 9 bases; junction bases not matched to a gene: 15. Here the CDR3 DNA reads TGTGCCACCAGCACCACTAGCGCTGTAACCAGGGCTGAGCAGTTCTTC. It codes for CATSTTSAVTRAEQFF.

This chain links TRBV5-1 with TRBJ2-3, with a possible D match to TRBD1 (6 bases). Per germline, CDR1 SGHRS and CDR2 YFSETQ. This CDR3 comprises 14 residues. The V end was cut by 6 bases, the J end by 1 base, with 12 bases between. CDR3 DNA sequence: TGCGCCAGCAAACAGGGTTCTGGCACAGATACGCAGTATTTT. Translating gives CASKQGSGTDTQYF. The whole variable domain, filled in from reference TRBV5-1 and TRBJ2-3, reads KAGVTQTPRYLIKTRGQQVTLSCSPISGHRSVSWYQQTPGQGLQFLFEYFSETQRNKGNFPGRFSGRQFSNSRSEMNVSTLELGDSALYLCASKQGSGTDTQYFGPGTRLTVL.

The chain employs TRBV20-1 and TRBJ2-3, with 9 nucleotides matching TRBD2. CDR1 and CDR2 (germline): DFQATT, SNEGSKA (reference sequence). V gave up 0 bases and J gave up 2 bases; unmatched junction bases: 6. The CDR3 totals 16 residues. The CDR3 reads CSARDSGGGDTDTQYF. Written as DNA, the CDR3 is TGCAGTGCTAGAGATTCCGGCGGGGGGGACACAGATACGCAGTATTTT.

In its sample, this clonotype was seen a few times. The V and J genes are TRBV20-1 and TRBJ1-2, with unresolved D. The length of the CDR3 is 13 residues. CDR1 DFQATT and CDR2 SNEGSKA come from the germline V gene (reference sequence). Trimming cost V 6 bases and J 8 bases, with 19 bases left between them. The CDR3: CSARTVHRQGYTF. The CDR3 DNA reads TGCAGTGCCCGAACGGTACACCGCCAGGGCTACACCTTC.

This clonotype came up a few times. This rearrangement joins TRBV6-6 to TRBJ2-1, with 16 bases aligning to TRBD2. Germline CDR1 is MNHNY and CDR2 is SVGAGI (reference sequence). The CDR3 totals 15 residues. V lost 2 bases to trimming and J lost 12 bases; unmatched junction nucleotides: 4. The chain's CDR3 is CASSYGTSGGVGQFF. The CDR3 nucleotides read TGTGCCAGCAGTTACGGGACTAGCGGGGGGGTTGGGCAGTTCTTC.

V usage is TRBV6-6 and J usage is TRBJ1-2, with D possibly being TRBD1 (6 bases). Trimming left V 2 bases short and J 4 bases short, with 17 bases between. The CDR3 spans 16 residues. The germline V gene encodes CDR1 MNHNY and CDR2 SVGAGI (reference sequence). CDR3 sequence reads: CASSYARGGSGYGYTF. The CDR3, as DNA: TGTGCCAGCAGTTACGCTCGAGGGGGTTCAGGCTATGGCTACACCTTC.

In this sample, this clonotype turned up once. The chain joins TRBV7-8 to TRBJ2-7, with 7 bases lining up with TRBD1. Near its end, the DNA agrees better with TRBJ2-5, so the J call may be wrong. The CDR3 loop spans 16 amino acids. Germline CDR1 SGHVS, CDR2 FQNEAQ. The CDR3 spells CASSLLVTGPQETQYF. For the CDR3, the DNA is TGTGCCAGCAGCCTATTGGTGACAGGGCCTCAAGAGACCCAGTACTTC.

The J gene is TRBJ2-1, the V gene TRBV4-3; perhaps TRBD2 as D (6 bases). Trimming stripped 4 bases from V and 1 base from J, with 17 bases between. CDR3 length equals 17 residues. Per the germline V gene, CDR1 is LGHNA and CDR2 is YSLEER. The CDR3 sequence is CASSPVTGTRSYNEQFF. The DNA for the CDR3 is TGCGCCAGCAGCCCAGTAACCGGGACTCGATCCTACAATGAGCAGTTCTTC.

This rearrangement joins TRBV7-8 to TRBJ2-5; no definite D call. This CDR3 is built from 14 residues. The V and J ends lost 1 base and 3 bases respectively, with 9 bases between them. Looked up from germline, CDR1 is SGHVS and CDR2 is FQNEAQ. The CDR3 DNA reads TGTGCCAGCAGCTTAGTCTTCTCGAAAGAGACCCAGTACTTC. Its translation: CASSLVFSKETQYF.

This clonotype was seen only a few times. The chain has TRBV5-8 and TRBJ2-5; no reliable D call. There are 13 residues in the CDR3. V gave up 4 bases and J gave up 5 bases, with 12 bases separating them. The germline V gene encodes CDR1 SGHTS and CDR2 YDEGEE. Written as DNA, the CDR3 is TGTGCCAGCAGCCCCCGGGTAGAGGAGACCCAGTACTTC. This sequence encodes CASSPRVEETQYF.

The chain joins TRBV7-2 to TRBJ2-1; TRBD1 or TRBD2 may be the D gene (6 bases each). The germline V and J ends were trimmed by 1 base and 5 bases, with 12 bases remaining between them. Germline CDR1 SGHTA, CDR2 FQGNSA. There are 15 residues in the CDR3. The CDR3 DNA reads as TGTGCCAGCAGCTTAGGAGGGGGGCAGCACAATGAGCAGTTCTTC. Its protein product is CASSLGGGQHNEQFF.

This chain uses TRBV4-1 with TRBJ2-1; the D is unclear. V was pared by 0 bases and J by 8 bases, with 14 bases between. CDR1 is MGHRA and CDR2 is YSYEKL in the germline V gene. The CDR3 runs to 15 residues. CDR3 in amino acids: CASSQDSLSGDEQFF. CDR3 nucleotides: TGCGCCAGCAGCCAAGATAGCCTATCTGGGGATGAGCAGTTCTTC.

V is TRBV28 and J is TRBJ2-4; 9 nucleotides match TRBD1. The assigned J gene may be wrong: the sequence end matches TRBJ2-7 better. The CDR3 spans 16 residues. Germline V gene sequence: CDR1 MDHEN, CDR2 SYDVKM. CDR3 sequence: CASGIPGQGASYEQYF. Here the CDR3 DNA reads TGTGCCAGCGGTATACCGGGACAGGGCGCCTCCTACGAGCAGTACTTC.

This chain uses TRBV29-1 with TRBJ2-2; 9 positions agree with TRBD1. The trim removed 4 bases at V and 6 bases at J, leaving 3 bases unmatched. This CDR3 is built from 13 residues. Germline CDR1 reads SQVTM; CDR2 reads ANQGSEA. DNA of the CDR3: TGCAGCGTTGGCAGACAGGGGGCCGGGGAGCTGTTTTTT. This codes for CSVGRQGAGELFF.

This clonotype has just a few counts. This chain uses TRBV10-3 with TRBJ2-5, with D possibly being TRBD1 (5 bases). CDR3 length: 13 amino acids. Trimming left V 5 bases short and J 4 bases short, with 11 bases between. Per germline, CDR1 ENHRY and CDR2 SYGVKD. CDR3 nucleotides: TGTGCCATCAGTAACCAGGGTGGAGAGACCCAGTACTTC. This encodes CAISNQGGETQYF.

The chain has TRBV27 and TRBJ1-6; maybe TRBD1 (6 bases). Germline V lookup: CDR1 MNHEY, CDR2 SMNVEV (reference sequence). Deletions cut 8 bases from V and 7 bases from J, with 12 bases between. This CDR3 spans 13 amino acids. CDR3 region: CASGGLLNSPLHF. The CDR3, as DNA: TGTGCCAGCGGGGGGCTGTTAAATTCACCCCTCCACTTT.

The table lists this clonotype with a count of one. The chain links TRBV7-8 to TRBJ1-1; 7 bases match TRBD1. Losses at the gene ends were 3 bases for V and 8 bases for J; bases not matched to a gene: 9. This CDR3 is 14 amino acids long. Germline V lookup: CDR1 SGHVS, CDR2 FQNEAQ. The CDR3 region is CASSFSGQDVEAFF. Written as DNA, the CDR3 is TGTGCCAGCAGCTTCTCCGGACAGGACGTCGAAGCTTTCTTT. The full variable domain, completed using reference TRBV7-8 and TRBJ1-1, is GAGVSQSPRYKVAKRGQDVALRCDPISGHVSLFWYQQALGQGPEFLTYFQNEAQLDKSGLPSDRFFAERPEGSVSTLKIQRTQQEDSAVYLCASSFSGQDVEAFFGQGTRLTVV.

The J gene is TRBJ2-3, the V gene TRBV28; TRBD2 matches at 10 bases. The CDR3 length is 17 residues. J was trimmed by 1 base and V by 5 bases; bases with no gene match: 9. Looked up from germline, CDR1 is MDHEN and CDR2 is SYDVKM. The CDR3 DNA reads as TGTGCCAGCAGTCCGCCCCCCCTAGCGGGGGGCACAGATACGCAGTATTTT. The encoded protein is CASSPPPLAGGTDTQYF.

This clonotype has only a few counts. The J gene is TRBJ2-5, the V gene TRBV29-1, with a possible D match to TRBD2 (5 bases). The CDR3 contains 14 residues. Per germline, CDR1 SQVTM and CDR2 ANQGSEA. V dropped 4 bases and J dropped 5 bases, with 17 bases sitting between them. CDR3 amino acids: CSVGLRLARETQYF. In nucleotides, the CDR3 is TGCAGCGTTGGGCTGAGGTTAGCGAGGGAGACCCAGTACTTC.